This T cell receptor (beta chain) was captured in a study of blood T cell repertoires in COVID-19. Study-wide background: Sites in the United States, Italy and Spain provided acute and convalescent COVID-19 samples. Nucleic acid was either cDNA or gDNA, and it came from T cells, B-cell-depleted T cells, or PBMCs.

Seattle-derived patients entered the study during active infection and were followed longitudinally. In the original workflow: Estimation of nucleated cell counts was performed using reference gene primer amplification. Sequencing used immunoSEQ multiplex PCR; TCRdb keeps in-frame clones, though not all of them. V, J and clone size are taken as reported in that table, and D and trimming were inferred from the DNA itself. The table records 150,000 to 200,000 clones, under 85% of them present only once. From germline, CDR1 is SQVTM and CDR2 ANQGSEA. V was shortened by 3 bases and J by 5 bases, with 11 bases between the two germline ends. CDR3 length: 13 residues.

The sample was peripheral blood. The rearrangement joins TRBV29-1 to TRBJ2-1; no clear D gene. The receptor comes from an elderly man with COVID-19, enrolled during active disease. The CDR3 spells CSVDRQANNEQFF. Written as DNA, the CDR3 is TGCAGCGTTGATCGGCAGGCCAACAATGAGCAGTTCTTC.